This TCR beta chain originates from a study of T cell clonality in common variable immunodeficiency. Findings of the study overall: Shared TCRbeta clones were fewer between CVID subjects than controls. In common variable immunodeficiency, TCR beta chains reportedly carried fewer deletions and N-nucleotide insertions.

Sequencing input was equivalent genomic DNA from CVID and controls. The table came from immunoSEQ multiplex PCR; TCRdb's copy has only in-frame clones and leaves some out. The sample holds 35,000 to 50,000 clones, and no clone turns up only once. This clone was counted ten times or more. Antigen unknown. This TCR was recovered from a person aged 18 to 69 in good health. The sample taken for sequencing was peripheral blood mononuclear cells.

The CDR3 bases that were read are TGTGCCAGCAGTTACAGGTCACTTCGACAGGGC. Protein product: CASSYRSLRQG. The full CDR3 protein is CASSYRSLRQGYTF. V and J are TRBV6-2 or TRBV6-3 and TRBJ1-2, with D possibly matching TRBD1 (5 bases). Read coverage stops 3 residues before the CDR3 terminus; the germline J gene supplies the remainder. The CDR3 length is 14 residues. Germline assignment: CDR1 MNHEY and CDR2 SVGEGT.